The clone carrying this T cell receptor (beta chain) was recorded a few times. Its specificity is unknown. The source of the sample is a study of PD-1 blockade in classical Hodgkin lymphoma. Time point noted: cycle 4 day 1 (C4D1), after 6 weeks of nivolumab. Each and every patient relapsed after autologous stem cell transplantation, and patients got differing brentuximab vedotin exposure. Thawed PBMCs yielded CD4+ T cells through magnetic negative selection. The CDR3 covers 16 residues. The V gene lost 11 bases and the J gene lost 0 bases, with 20 bases spanning the gap. Germline assignment: CDR1 SNHLY and CDR2 FYNNEI. Study observations and caveats: Those patients who began receiving nivolumab less than 1 year after ASCT had lower diversity, and they were excluded. At baseline, newly diagnosed patients reportedly showed less TCR diversity than healthy donors.

The repertoire was sequenced with immunoSEQ multiplex PCR; TCRdb's copy has only in-frame clones and lacks some. The sample carries about 17,000 clones, around 72% recorded once. The material was CD4+ T cells from blood, obtained before the fourth cycle of nivolumab. The chain recombines TRBV2 with TRBJ1-3; the D gene is possibly TRBD1 (5 bases). The receptor was isolated from a human donor with classical Hodgkin lymphoma. The CDR3 DNA reads as TGTGCCGCCAGGGATGACCCGGACCGCTCTGGAAACACCATATATTTT. This gives the protein CAARDDPDRSGNTIYF.